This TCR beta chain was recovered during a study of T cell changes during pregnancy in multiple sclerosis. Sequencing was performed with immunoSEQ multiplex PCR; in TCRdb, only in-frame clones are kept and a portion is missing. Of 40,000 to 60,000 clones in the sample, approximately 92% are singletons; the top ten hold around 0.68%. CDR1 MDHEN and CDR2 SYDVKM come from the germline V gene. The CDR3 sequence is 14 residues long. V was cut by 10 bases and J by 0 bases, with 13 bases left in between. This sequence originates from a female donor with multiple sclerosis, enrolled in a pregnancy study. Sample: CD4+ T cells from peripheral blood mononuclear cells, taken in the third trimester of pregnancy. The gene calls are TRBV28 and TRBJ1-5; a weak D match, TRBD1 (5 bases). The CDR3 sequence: CATAKGNSNQPQHF. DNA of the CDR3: TGTGCCACCGCCAAGGGGAATAGCAATCAGCCCCAGCATTTT.